The table lists the clone carrying this T cell receptor beta chain with a count of one. The data were obtained in a study of blood T cell repertoires in COVID-19. For the study at large: Researchers got acute and convalescent COVID-19 samples from the United States, Italy and Spain. T cells, B-cell-depleted T cells, or PBMCs provided the cDNA or gDNA that served as material.

The authors' processing: Reference gene primer amplification gave estimated nucleated cell counts. Only in-frame clones appear in the TCRdb table, and some are missing; sequencing was by immunoSEQ multiplex PCR. D and trimming come from the DNA, and the V and J calls and clone size come from that table. The repertoire consists of approximately 100,000 clones, with 85% to 90% occurring once and the leading ten covering roughly 30%. Trimming cost V 6 bases and J 5 bases; bases outside gene matches: 7. Germline V CDR1 and CDR2: MNHEY, SVGAGI. The CDR3 spans 14 residues. The origin of this receptor is a woman older than 75 with acute or convalescent COVID-19. V is TRBV6-5 and J is TRBJ1-1, with 9 positions matching TRBD1. Sequences were obtained from peripheral blood. In DNA, the CDR3 is TGTGCCAGCAGAGGACAGGGGAGAGGAACTGAAGCTTTCTTT. Protein: CASRGQGRGTEAFF.